One and the same sample provided the 30 T cell receptor beta chains below, sequenced in a study of T cell responses to AZD1222 COVID-19 vaccine. Sequencing used immunoSEQ multiplex PCR; TCRdb keeps in-frame clones, though not all of them. This repertoire shows 90,000 to 120,000 clones, nearly 90% found once; its top ten account for 4.8%. The material sequenced was peripheral blood, taken 28 days after the second AZD1222 dose. Receptor source: an adult who received the AZD1222 COVID-19 vaccine.

The chain joins TRBV21-1 to TRBJ1-1. TRBV21-1 is given as a pseudogene. The CDR3 runs 14 residues. This chain's CDR3 is CASSKNPRGPEAFF. The CDR3 DNA follows: TGTGCCAGCAGCAAGAACCCTCGGGGGCCTGAAGCTTTCTTT.

V usage is TRBV28 and J usage is TRBJ1-1; 8 bases fit TRBD1. CDR1 is MDHEN and CDR2 is SYDVKM in the germline V gene. V trimming: 1 base; J trimming: 6 bases; junction bases outside the gene matches: 7. The CDR3 is made up of 15 amino acids. The CDR3 region has the DNA TGTGCCAGCAGTTTATCCCTGGACAGGGTCGCTGAAGCTTTCTTT. Translation: CASSLSLDRVAEAFF. Together with reference TRBV28 and TRBJ1-1, the CDR3 gives the full variable domain: DVKVTQSSRYLVKRTGEKVFLECVQDMDHENMFWYRQDPGLGLRLIYFSYDVKMKEKGDIPEGYSVSREKKERFSLILESASTNQTSMYLCASSLSLDRVAEAFFGQGTRLTVV.

This chain joins TRBV9 and TRBJ1-2; possible D gene TRBD1, 6 bases. Germline V gives CDR1 SGDLS, CDR2 YYNGEE. The V end was cut by 3 bases, the J end by 6 bases, with 21 bases between. The CDR3 is 16 amino acids. CDR3 nucleotide sequence: TGTGCCAGCAGCGCGATACCTCAGGGGATTTACAATGGCTACACCTTC. Protein sequence: CASSAIPQGIYNGYTF.

This clone came up a few times. The chain couples TRBV6-5 to TRBJ1-2; the match to TRBD1 covers 8 bases. V lost 8 bases, J lost 6 bases, and 11 bases stayed unmatched. This CDR3 region has 14 residues. Germline CDR1 is MNHEY and CDR2 is SVGAGI. This chain's CDR3 is CASGRDRGWDGYTF. DNA of the CDR3: TGTGCCAGCGGACGCGACAGGGGATGGGATGGCTACACCTTC.

This rearrangement joins TRBV27 to TRBJ1-5; 7 bases align to TRBD1. Germline-derived CDR1 and CDR2 are MNHEY and SMNVEV (reference sequence). Trimming cost V 8 bases and J 0 bases; bases outside gene matches: 7. The CDR3 loop spans 15 amino acids. The CDR3 loop reads CASGETGYSNQPQHF. The CDR3 bases are TGTGCCAGCGGGGAGACAGGGTATAGCAATCAGCCCCAGCATTTT.

The V gene is TRBV18, the J gene TRBJ2-1; 8 bases map to TRBD1. Germline trimming cut 3 bases from V and 8 bases from J; bases unmatched to any gene: 9. CDR1 and CDR2 (germline): KGHSH, LQKENI. This CDR3 comprises 15 residues. CDR3 amino acids: CASSPPGGQGDEQFF. The CDR3 DNA follows: TGTGCCAGCTCACCGCCTGGAGGACAGGGAGATGAGCAGTTCTTC.

The chain uses TRBV4-1 and TRBJ2-1, with a possible D match to TRBD1 (6 bases). CDR1 is MGHRA, CDR2 YSYEKL, per germline. The ends were cut back, 0 bases at V and 12 bases at J, with 15 bases in the middle. The CDR3 sequence is 14 residues long. The CDR3 sequence: CASSQDRQGQRQFF. As DNA, the CDR3 is TGCGCCAGCAGCCAAGATCGGCAGGGGCAAAGGCAGTTCTTC.

The rearrangement uses TRBV11-2 and TRBJ1-1; D is uncertain. From germline, CDR1 is SGHAT and CDR2 FQNNGV. The CDR3 consists of 16 residues. The ends were cut back, 6 bases at V and 0 bases at J, with 17 bases in the middle. CDR3 nucleotides: TGTGCCAGCAGGAGCGGGCTCGGTAAAATGAACACTGAAGCTTTCTTT. Its translation: CASRSGLGKMNTEAFF.

The chain links TRBV5-1 to TRBJ1-4; the match to TRBD1 covers 8 bases. The ends lost 4 bases at V and 3 bases at J; junction bases unmatched: 5. The CDR3 is 15 residues long. Looked up from germline, CDR1 is SGHRS and CDR2 is YFSETQ. The CDR3 nucleotides read TGCGCCAGCAGCCGACAGGGGTCAGCTAATGAAAAACTGTTTTTT. It codes for CASSRQGSANEKLFF. Filled out from reference TRBV5-1 and TRBJ1-4, the complete variable domain reads KAGVTQTPRYLIKTRGQQVTLSCSPISGHRSVSWYQQTPGQGLQFLFEYFSETQRNKGNFPGRFSGRQFSNSRSEMNVSTLELGDSALYLCASSRQGSANEKLFFGSGTQLSVL.

The V and J genes are TRBV19 and TRBJ1-3; no reliable D call. V lost 3 bases and J 4 bases, leaving 10 bases between the germline ends. Germline values: CDR1 LNHDA, CDR2 SQIVND (reference sequence). This CDR3 has 14 residues. Written as DNA, the CDR3 is TGTGCCAGTAGTATCAGGACGGGAGGAAACACCATATATTTT. Residues: CASSIRTGGNTIYF.

The rearrangement links TRBV3-1 (or the pseudogene TRBV3-2) to TRBJ1-6; a possible D gene is TRBD1 (6 bases). Germline V gene sequence: CDR1 LGHDT, CDR2 YNNKEL (reference sequence). Trimming stripped 4 bases from V and 1 base from J, with 14 bases between. There are 17 residues in the CDR3. CDR3 protein: CASSPHPRGSYNSPLHF. The CDR3, as DNA: TGTGCCAGCAGCCCGCACCCCAGGGGATCCTATAATTCACCCCTCCACTTT.

The V gene is TRBV7-8, the J gene TRBJ2-3; 9 positions match TRBD2. CDR1 and CDR2 (germline): SGHVS, FQNEAQ. The CDR3 consists of 14 residues. V dropped 1 base and J dropped 6; count of bases not matched to a gene: 2. The CDR3 reads CASSLVAGADTQYF. CDR3 DNA: TGTGCCAGCAGCTTAGTAGCGGGGGCTGATACGCAGTATTTT.

The CDR3: CATSDSYGGQVVSDTQYF. CDR3 nucleotides: TGTGCCACCAGTGACTCTTATGGGGGACAGGTTGTTTCAGATACGCAGTATTTT. The rearrangement links TRBV24-1 to TRBJ2-3, with 8 bases lining up with TRBD1. Germline assignment: CDR1 KGHDR and CDR2 SFDVKD. V dropped 4 bases and J dropped 4; count of bases not matched to a gene: 15. CDR3 length: 18 amino acids.

This clone was recorded once. This sequence joins TRBV6-5 and TRBJ1-4, with D perhaps TRBD1 (6 bases). V lost 2 bases and J 4 bases, leaving 14 bases between the germline ends. This CDR3 region has 16 residues. Germline CDR1 MNHEY, CDR2 SVGAGI. The CDR3, as DNA: TGTGCCAGCAGTTACGCCAGGGGAGGAGGTAATGAAAAACTGTTTTTT. This gives the protein CASSYARGGGNEKLFF.

The chain has TRBV7-8 and TRBJ2-7, with TRBD1 identical over 7 bases. This CDR3 is 16 amino acids long. The germline CDR1 and CDR2 sequences are SGHVS and FQNEAQ. J gave up 6 bases and V 5 bases, and 16 bases lay outside the gene matches. The chain's CDR3 is CASSRNVGGTAAEQYF. The CDR3 DNA sequence: TGTGCCAGCAGCCGAAACGTTGGTGGGACAGCGGCCGAGCAGTACTTC.

The table lists this clone with a few counts. V gene TRBV29-1 combines with J gene TRBJ1-2, with TRBD1 as a possible D gene (5 bases). The CDR3 contains 13 residues. V gave up 3 bases and J gave up 6 bases, with 14 bases separating them. CDR1 is SQVTM, CDR2 ANQGSEA, per germline. The CDR3 DNA is TGCAGCGTTGAGGGATGGGGGTGGGATGGCTACACCTTC. It codes for CSVEGWGWDGYTF.

This chain links TRBV3-1 (or the pseudogene TRBV3-2) with TRBJ1-1; the D gene is possibly TRBD1 (5 bases). Trimming removed 1 base at V and 5 bases at J, with 11 bases between. CDR1 and CDR2 from the germline V gene are LGHDT and YNNKEL (reference sequence). CDR3 length: 14 amino acids. CDR3: CASSQVGGRTEAFF. CDR3 nucleotide sequence: TGTGCCAGCAGCCAAGTCGGGGGGAGAACTGAAGCTTTCTTT.

V is TRBV28 and J is TRBJ1-5; weak D call: TRBD1 (5 bases). CDR3 length equals 13 residues. Trimming shortened V by 5 bases and J by 11 bases, and 16 bases separated the two germline ends. CDR1 is MDHEN and CDR2 is SYDVKM in the germline V gene. In DNA form, the CDR3 reads TGTGCCAGCAGTGAAACACAGTCGGGGGCCCAGCATTTT. Translated, it gives CASSETQSGAQHF.

This rearrangement joins TRBV7-8 to TRBJ2-1, with D uncertain. V gave up 1 base and J gave up 9 bases, with 4 bases separating them. The CDR3 loop spans 11 amino acids. Germline values: CDR1 SGHVS, CDR2 FQNEAQ. CDR3 amino acids: CASSLGGEQFF. CDR3 nucleotides: TGTGCCAGCAGCTTAGGAGGTGAGCAGTTCTTC.

The rearrangement joins TRBV9 to TRBJ2-1; 10 bases agree with TRBD1. Germline V gene data show CDR1 as SGDLS and CDR2 as YYNGEE. V shed 6 bases, J shed 9 bases, and the junction held 9 bases outside the gene matches. There are 14 residues in the CDR3. The CDR3 sequence: CASTPGQGQGEQFF. In DNA, the CDR3 is TGTGCCAGCACCCCGGGACAGGGGCAGGGTGAGCAGTTCTTC.

This clone was seen just once. The V and J genes are TRBV27 and TRBJ2-3, with D perhaps TRBD2 (7 bases). The CDR3 runs to 14 residues. V lost 4 bases and J 6 bases, leaving 14 bases between the germline ends. Per germline, CDR1 MNHEY and CDR2 SMNVEV (reference sequence). CDR3 nucleotides: TGTGCCAGCAGTTCCCCGGGGGGCTGGGATACGCAGTATTTT. Translating gives CASSSPGGWDTQYF.

The chain joins TRBV6-2 or TRBV6-3 to TRBJ2-5, with 7 positions matching TRBD1. The germline CDR1 and CDR2 sequences are MNHEY and SVGEGT. There are 17 residues in the CDR3. J lost 0 bases, V lost 2 bases, and 9 bases had no gene match. CDR3 protein: CASSYALGQLYQETQYF. For the CDR3, the DNA is TGTGCCAGCAGTTACGCTCTGGGACAGCTATACCAAGAGACCCAGTACTTC.

The chain combines TRBV10-3 with TRBJ1-5, with D unresolved. With 3 bases removed from V and 4 bases from J, the gap between germline ends came to 4 bases. CDR1 and CDR2 (germline): ENHRY, SYGVKD. CDR3 length equals 12 residues. The CDR3 nucleotides are TGTGCCATCAGTGACCAGAATCAGCCCCAGCATTTT. Residues: CAISDQNQPQHF.

The rearrangement uses TRBV12-3 or TRBV12-4 and TRBJ1-5, with D possibly matching TRBD1 (5 bases). This CDR3 is built from 13 residues. V was trimmed by 5 bases and J by 4 bases, leaving 9 bases between them. CDR3 sequence reads: CASSGTGNQPQHF. The CDR3, as DNA: TGTGCCAGCAGTGGGACGGGAAATCAGCCCCAGCATTTT.

V usage is TRBV2 and J usage is TRBJ2-7, with 7 bases that match TRBD2. J was trimmed by 1 base and V by 7 bases; bases with no gene match: 4. CDR1 and CDR2 (germline): SNHLY, FYNNEI. The CDR3 length is 13 residues. The CDR3 sequence: CASTDSGSYEQYF. The CDR3 bases are TGTGCCAGCACGGATAGCGGGTCCTACGAGCAGTACTTC.

The gene calls are TRBV19 and TRBJ2-1; D perhaps matches TRBD2 (5 bases). Trimming removed 3 bases from V and 0 bases from J, with 15 bases in between. Germline CDR1 is LNHDA and CDR2 is SQIVND (reference sequence). The CDR3 contains 17 residues. CDR3 sequence: CASSIGLAWSSYNEQFF. The CDR3 nucleotides are TGTGCCAGTAGTATCGGGCTAGCTTGGAGCTCCTACAATGAGCAGTTCTTC.

The rearrangement uses TRBV19 and TRBJ1-1; 7 bases are a match to TRBD1. J lost 11 bases, V lost 0 bases, and 6 bases had no gene match. This CDR3 spans 13 amino acids. In germline, CDR1 is LNHDA, CDR2 SQIVND (reference sequence). The CDR3 is CASSIDVKDRAFF. DNA for the CDR3: TGTGCCAGTAGTATAGATGTTAAGGACAGGGCTTTCTTT.

The genes are TRBV29-1 and TRBJ2-6; D is unresolved. V lost 6 bases and J lost 0, with 15 bases in between. The germline CDR1 and CDR2 sequences are SQVTM and ANQGSEA. The CDR3 covers 16 residues. The CDR3 loop is CSVAGRADSGANVLTF. The CDR3 DNA reads as TGCAGCGTCGCCGGCCGGGCCGACTCTGGGGCCAACGTCCTGACTTTC.

The rearrangement uses TRBV6-2 or TRBV6-3 and TRBJ1-1; D might be TRBD1 (5 bases). Trimming shortened V by 1 base and J by 3 bases, and 12 bases separated the two germline ends. Looked up from germline, CDR1 is MNHEY and CDR2 is SVGEGT. The CDR3 is 15 amino acids. CDR3 loop: CASSYWDPVHTEAFF. CDR3 coding DNA: TGTGCCAGCAGTTACTGGGACCCCGTTCACACTGAAGCTTTCTTT.

On this clone: Other DNA sequences in this sample translate to the same CDR3. The rearrangement uses TRBV29-1 and TRBJ2-7, with D maybe TRBD2 (6 bases). CDR3 length: 13 amino acids. The V gene lost 1 base and the J gene lost 9 bases, with 16 bases spanning the gap. CDR1 is SQVTM, CDR2 ANQGSEA, per germline. In nucleotides, the CDR3 is TGCAGCGTTGAAGGCTTGGGTGGGGGAGGGCAGTACTTC. Encoded protein: CSVEGLGGGGQYF.